This T cell receptor beta chain was obtained from a study of prognosis after radiotherapy for stage I lung cancer. In the study overall: The study included 13 to 15 patients with newly diagnosed primary stage I lung tumors and about 5 with oligometastatic NSCLC after surgical resection of the primary tumor.

This clonotype was recorded at least ten times. Amplicons of TCR beta CDR3 were generated from genomic DNA by two-round multiplex PCR. With primers specific to each TRBV and TRBJ gene, the first-round PCR was performed. MiXCR was run by TCRdb on the multiplex PCR reads, yielding one entry per CDR3 protein. The sample includes approximately 18,000 distinct CDR3 sequences, more than 15% of them seen just once. This CDR3 has 17 amino acids. V trimming: 2 bases; J trimming: 2 bases; junction bases outside the gene matches: 5. Germline V lookup: CDR1 SEHNR, CDR2 FQNEAQ (reference sequence). CT and PET/CT found no node involvement in any patient, and none had received chemotherapy or radiotherapy before or had other malignancies.

The chain couples TRBV7-9 to TRBJ2-3, with 12 bases fitting TRBD2. The sample in question was PBMCs, obtained before or after stereotactic body radiation therapy (not recorded which). This TCR was sampled from a donor aged 50 or older with non-small cell lung cancer. Written as DNA, the CDR3 is TGTGCCAGCAGCTTAAAACTAGCGGGGGGCCTCACAGATACGCAGTATTTT. Protein sequence: CASSLKLAGGLTDTQYF.